The 21 T cell receptor beta chains below were found in one sample sequenced in a study of blood T cell repertoires in COVID-19 (dated by TCRdb to 2019 to 2021). The library was obtained by the immunoSEQ multiplex PCR assay. As stored in TCRdb, this immuneACCESS dataset retains in-frame rearrangements with V and J assigned. A fraction of the clones does not appear; measured against another copy, unresolved V genes explain less than half of the discrepancy, and the remainder lacks a known reason. The sample contains around 88,000 clones, over 75% of them found a single time. Of the sample, roughly a tenth is held by the ten largest clones. Specimen: peripheral blood. These TCRs come from an elderly woman with acute or convalescent COVID-19.

This clone was seen only a few times. The chain couples TRBV7-2 to TRBJ2-2; maybe TRBD1 (7 bases). Between the trimmed V and J ends, which lost 2 bases and 2 bases, there was a span of 12 bases. The germline gives CDR1 SGHTA, CDR2 FQGNSA. The CDR3 consists of 16 residues. The CDR3 loop reads CASSLRQGGNTGELFF. In nucleotides, the CDR3 is TGTGCCAGCAGCTTAAGACAGGGAGGAAACACCGGGGAGCTGTTTTTT.

The chain uses TRBV24-1 and TRBJ2-7; D is possibly TRBD1 (5 bases). The V end was cut by 7 bases, the J end by 0 bases, with 15 bases between. The CDR3 has 15 residues. Germline lookup yields CDR1 KGHDR and CDR2 SFDVKD. The CDR3 here is CATRAGSANSYEQYF. In DNA, the CDR3 is TGTGCCACCAGGGCAGGGTCCGCCAACTCCTACGAGCAGTACTTC.

The DNA for the CDR3 is TGTGCCAGCACTGGGGCAGGGGGCTTGGAAAAACTGTTTTTT. Its protein product is CASTGAGGLEKLFF. V usage is TRBV6-5 and J usage is TRBJ1-4; 8 nucleotides align to TRBD1. Germline V gene data show CDR1 as MNHEY and CDR2 as SVGAGI. This CDR3 spans 14 amino acids. V dropped 7 bases and J dropped 8; count of bases not matched to a gene: 9.

The J gene is TRBJ2-6, the V gene TRBV20-1; perhaps TRBD1 as D (5 bases). The V and J ends lost 3 bases and 4 bases respectively, with 13 bases between them. The V gene's germline CDR1 is DFQATT and CDR2 SNEGSKA (reference sequence). The CDR3 is made up of 15 amino acids. This CDR3 is CSASQGSVGANVLTF. As DNA, the CDR3 is TGCAGTGCTAGTCAGGGATCGGTGGGGGCCAACGTCCTGACTTTC.

CDR3 protein: CASSSKGGQQPQHF. CDR3 nucleotides: TGTGCCAGCAGTTCCAAAGGGGGCCAACAGCCCCAGCATTTT. The chain is built from TRBV27 and TRBJ1-5; TRBD1 agrees at 7 bases. The V gene end was trimmed by 4 bases and the J gene end by 7 bases; junction bases not matched to a gene: 7. The germline CDR1 and CDR2 sequences are MNHEY and SMNVEV (reference sequence). There are 14 residues in the CDR3.

In this sample, this clone turned up once. The rearrangement joins TRBV10-3 to TRBJ2-5; 9 nucleotides line up with TRBD2. This CDR3 comprises 19 residues. CDR1 and CDR2 (germline): ENHRY, SYGVKD. Trimming at V came to 6 bases and at J to 0 bases, leaving 17 bases not matched to a gene. Here the CDR3 DNA reads TGTGCCATCAGCCCCCGAAGTAAATCGACTAGCGGCCACCAAGAGACCCAGTACTTC. It codes for CAISPRSKSTSGHQETQYF.

The chain uses TRBV30 and TRBJ1-2, with 9 bases that match TRBD1. The CDR3 has 13 amino acids. After removal of 5 bases from V and 6 bases from J, the junction contained 7 bases not matched to a gene. Germline-derived CDR1 and CDR2 are GTSNPN and SVGIG (reference sequence). CDR3 nucleotide sequence: TGTGCCTGGCACAAACAGGGGGCGCATGGCTACACCTTC. Protein product: CAWHKQGAHGYTF.

The rearrangement joins TRBV2 to TRBJ1-4; 8 bases align to TRBD1. The CDR3 contains 14 residues. V trimming: 2 bases; J trimming: 9 bases; junction bases outside the gene matches: 5. Germline V CDR1 and CDR2: SNHLY, FYNNEI. In nucleotides, the CDR3 is TGTGCCAGCAGTGAAAGGACAGGGAACCAAAAACTGTTTTTT. It translates to CASSERTGNQKLFF. Full variable domain (missing parts from reference TRBV2 and TRBJ1-4): EPEVTQTPSHQVTQMGQEVILRCVPISNHLYFYWYRQILGQKVEFLVSFYNNEISEKSEIFDDQFSVERPDGSNFTLKIRSTKLEDSAMYFCASSERTGNQKLFFGSGTQLSVL.

J is TRBJ2-1 and V is TRBV11-3; D is perhaps TRBD1 (6 bases). The V end lost 4 bases, the J end lost 6 bases, and 7 bases lay between the germline ends. The V gene's germline CDR1 is SGHNT and CDR2 YENEEA. The CDR3 covers 12 residues. CDR3 region: CASSSGVNEQFF. The DNA for the CDR3 is TGTGCCAGCAGCTCAGGGGTCAATGAGCAGTTCTTC.

The V call is TRBV7-8, the J call TRBJ2-5, with 10 nucleotides matching TRBD1. The CDR3 spans 15 residues. Per the germline V gene, CDR1 is SGHVS and CDR2 is FQNEAQ. J gave up 3 bases and V 1 base, and 2 bases lay outside the gene matches. For the CDR3, the DNA is TGTGCCAGCAGCTTAGGGGGACAGGGGAAAGAGACCCAGTACTTC. Its protein is CASSLGGQGKETQYF. Filled out from reference TRBV7-8 and TRBJ2-5, the complete variable domain reads GAGVSQSPRYKVAKRGQDVALRCDPISGHVSLFWYQQALGQGPEFLTYFQNEAQLDKSGLPSDRFFAERPEGSVSTLKIQRTQQEDSAVYLCASSLGGQGKETQYFGPGTRLLVL.

This clone has only one observation. The gene calls are TRBV28 and TRBJ2-7; 9 bases fit TRBD2. There are 14 residues in the CDR3. After removal of 5 bases from V and 2 bases from J, the junction contained 4 bases not matched to a gene. Germline V gene lookup returns CDR1 MDHEN and CDR2 SYDVKM. CDR3 amino acids: CASSALAGPYEQYV. CDR3 sequence (DNA): TGTGCCAGCAGTGCCCTAGCGGGGCCCTACGAGCAGTACGTC.

The chain employs TRBV7-2 and TRBJ2-3; 8 positions match TRBD2. Per germline, CDR1 SGHTA and CDR2 FQGNSA. The CDR3 covers 13 residues. The V gene end was trimmed by 6 bases and the J gene end by 4 bases; junction bases not matched to a gene: 3. CDR3 sequence: CASSSGEADTQYF. The DNA of the CDR3 is TGTGCCAGCAGTAGCGGGGAGGCAGATACGCAGTATTTT.

V usage is TRBV2 and J usage is TRBJ1-4; D unresolved. Germline-derived CDR1 and CDR2 are SNHLY and FYNNEI. V was pared by 5 bases and J by 5 bases, with 9 bases between. The CDR3 covers 13 residues. The CDR3 DNA reads as TGTGCCAGCAGTACCGGGAGGAATGAAAAACTGTTTTTT. Its translation: CASSTGRNEKLFF.

The chain couples TRBV6-5 to TRBJ1-5, with TRBD1 identical over 11 bases. Trimming cost V 6 bases and J 7 bases; bases outside gene matches: 5. The CDR3 is 14 residues long. The V gene's germline CDR1 is MNHEY and CDR2 SVGAGI. The DNA for the CDR3 is TGTGCCAGCAGAGGACAGGGGGCAGGACAGCCCCAGCATTTT. This codes for CASRGQGAGQPQHF.

This clone was picked up a small number of times. The chain links TRBV19 to TRBJ1-2; D ambiguous. CDR3 size: 12 residues. The V end was cut by 3 bases, the J end by 8 bases, with 10 bases between. Looked up from germline, CDR1 is LNHDA and CDR2 is SQIVND (reference sequence). Here the CDR3 DNA reads TGTGCCAGTAGTATGCGCGGGCTAGGCTACACCTTC. Amino acid sequence: CASSMRGLGYTF.

The CDR3 sequence is CASSQRGGLRPAGNTIYF. The CDR3, as DNA: TGTGCCAGCAGCCAACGGGGGGGTCTCCGGCCGGCTGGAAACACCATATATTTT. The rearrangement joins TRBV5-6 to TRBJ1-3, with a weak D call TRBD1 (5 bases). The CDR3 is 18 residues long. Germline CDR1 is SGHDT and CDR2 is YYEEEE. V was clipped by 4 bases and J by 2 bases, with 22 bases between them.

The chain couples TRBV7-2 to TRBJ2-3, with 8 bases aligning to TRBD2. This CDR3 region has 16 residues. Germline-derived CDR1 and CDR2 are SGHTA and FQGNSA. V gave up 2 bases and J gave up 1 base; unmatched junction bases: 5. The CDR3 region is CASSLIPAGGTDTQYF. CDR3 bases: TGTGCCAGCAGCTTAATCCCAGCGGGGGGCACAGATACGCAGTATTTT.

Written as DNA, the CDR3 is TGTGCCAGCAGCCCAGGGACTAGCGGTTATACGCAGTATTTT. Its protein is CASSPGTSGYTQYF. This chain joins TRBV7-3 and TRBJ2-3, with TRBD2 matching over 11 bases. Germline CDR1 SGHTA, CDR2 FQGTGA. This CDR3 is built from 14 residues. The V and J ends lost 5 bases and 7 bases, in that order; junction bases with no gene match: 5.

This clone has only a few counts. Other DNA sequences in the same sample also yield this CDR3. CDR3: CASSPAGQGNTGELFF. In DNA form, the CDR3 reads TGTGCCAGCAGTCCCGCAGGACAGGGGAACACCGGGGAGCTGTTTTTT. V and J are TRBV28 and TRBJ2-2; 8 positions match TRBD1. CDR3 size: 16 residues. J was trimmed by 1 base and V by 5 bases; bases with no gene match: 6. The germline gives CDR1 MDHEN, CDR2 SYDVKM.

The rearrangement uses TRBV19 and TRBJ2-6; D uncertain. The CDR3 extends over 17 amino acids. CDR1 LNHDA and CDR2 SQIVND come from the germline V gene (reference sequence). V was cut by 4 bases and J by 1 base, with 14 bases left in between. CDR3 amino acids: CASSNIQKTSGANVLTF. CDR3 sequence (DNA): TGTGCCAGTAGTAATATCCAAAAGACTTCTGGGGCCAACGTCCTGACTTTC.

This clone was recorded a few times. The gene calls are TRBV7-2 and TRBJ1-6; tentative D call: TRBD1 (5 bases). Germline assignment: CDR1 SGHTA and CDR2 FQGNSA. The CDR3 is 15 amino acids. The V gene lost 1 base and the J gene lost 7 bases, with 11 bases spanning the gap. The chain's CDR3 is CASSLEAGRNSPLHF. For the CDR3, the DNA is TGTGCCAGCAGCTTAGAAGCAGGGCGAAATTCACCCCTCCACTTT.